This record looks at one TCR beta chain sequence and its context. The CDR3 length is 13 residues. Germline lookup yields CDR1 MNHEY and CDR2 SMNVEV (reference sequence). V dropped 6 bases and J dropped 4 bases, with 11 bases sitting between them. Under the authors' procedure: Nucleated cell counts were estimated from reference gene primer amplification. TCRdb keeps only in-frame clones here, not all; method: immunoSEQ multiplex PCR. That table supplies the V and J calls and clone size; D and trimming were determined from the DNA. Of 150,000 to 200,000 clones listed, 85% were seen once; the top ten hold under 8%. The participants were between roughly 18 and 90 years old and came from about two dozen US areas. Recovered status in Cohort 3 required two negative PCRs, clearance, or symptom resolution. This sample stems from a study of blood T cell repertoires in COVID-19. Background on the study: Some COVID-19 samples were acute and others convalescent; all came from the United States, Italy and Spain.

The sequenced sample consisted of PBMCs or T cells enriched from blood (not recorded which). V gene TRBV27 combines with J gene TRBJ2-3; D is perhaps TRBD1 (6 bases). This clonotype was sampled from a man aged 35 to 55 who had recovered from COVID-19. For the CDR3, the DNA is TGTGCCAGCAGATGGGGGCTAGCAGATACGCAGTATTTT. It encodes CASRWGLADTQYF.